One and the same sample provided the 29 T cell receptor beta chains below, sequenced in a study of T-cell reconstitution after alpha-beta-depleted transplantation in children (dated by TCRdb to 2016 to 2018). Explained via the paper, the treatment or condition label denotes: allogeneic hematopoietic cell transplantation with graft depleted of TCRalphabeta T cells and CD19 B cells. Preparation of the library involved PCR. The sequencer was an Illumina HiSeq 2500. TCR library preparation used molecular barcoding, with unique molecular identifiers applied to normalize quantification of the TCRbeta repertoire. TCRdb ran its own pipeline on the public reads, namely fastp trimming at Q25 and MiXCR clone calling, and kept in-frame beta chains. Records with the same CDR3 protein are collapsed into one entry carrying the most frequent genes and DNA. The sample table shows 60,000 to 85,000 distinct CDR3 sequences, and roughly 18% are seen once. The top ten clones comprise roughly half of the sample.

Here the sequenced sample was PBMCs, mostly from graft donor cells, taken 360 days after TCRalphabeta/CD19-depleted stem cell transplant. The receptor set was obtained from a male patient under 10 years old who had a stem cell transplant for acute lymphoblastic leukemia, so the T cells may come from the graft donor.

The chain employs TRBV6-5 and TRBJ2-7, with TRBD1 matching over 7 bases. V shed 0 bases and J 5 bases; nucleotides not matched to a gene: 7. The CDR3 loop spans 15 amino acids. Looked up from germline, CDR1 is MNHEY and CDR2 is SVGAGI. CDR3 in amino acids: CASSYSATGRDEQYF. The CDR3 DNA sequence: TGTGCCAGCAGTTACTCCGCGACAGGGAGAGACGAGCAGTACTTC.

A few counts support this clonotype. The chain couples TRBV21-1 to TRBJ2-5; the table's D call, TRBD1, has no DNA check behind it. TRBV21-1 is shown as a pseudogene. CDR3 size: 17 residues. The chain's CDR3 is CASSKELRWDNQETQYF. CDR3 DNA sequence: TGTGCCAGCAGCAAAGAACTCAGGTGGGACAACCAAGAGACCCAGTACTTC.

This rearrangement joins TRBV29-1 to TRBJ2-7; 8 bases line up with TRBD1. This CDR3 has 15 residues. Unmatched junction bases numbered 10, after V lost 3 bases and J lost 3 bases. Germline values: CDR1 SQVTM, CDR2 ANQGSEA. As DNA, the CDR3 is TGCAGCGTTGAGGGCACCCGGACAGGGATCTACGAGCAGTACTTC. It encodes CSVEGTRTGIYEQYF.

CDR3 DNA sequence: TGTGCCAGCAGCTTCCTTACTAGCGGGGCTCAAGAGACCCAGTACTTC. Translating it yields CASSFLTSGAQETQYF. V gene TRBV5-6 combines with J gene TRBJ2-5; 10 bases are a match to TRBD2. V shed 2 bases and J 2 bases; nucleotides not matched to a gene: 6. Per germline, CDR1 SGHDT and CDR2 YYEEEE. CDR3 length: 16 amino acids.

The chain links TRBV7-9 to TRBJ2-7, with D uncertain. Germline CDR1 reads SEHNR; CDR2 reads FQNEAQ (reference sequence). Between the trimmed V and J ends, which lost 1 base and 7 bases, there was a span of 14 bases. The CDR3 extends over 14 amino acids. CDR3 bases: TGTGCCAGCAGCTTAGAAAAGACCCGGTGGGAGCAGTACTTC. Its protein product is CASSLEKTRWEQYF.

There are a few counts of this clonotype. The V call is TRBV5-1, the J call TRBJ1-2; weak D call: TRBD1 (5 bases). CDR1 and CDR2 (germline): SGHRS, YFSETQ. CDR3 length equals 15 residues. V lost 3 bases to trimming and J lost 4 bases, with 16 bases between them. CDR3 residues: CASSWDSQALYGYTF. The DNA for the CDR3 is TGCGCCAGCAGCTGGGACTCCCAGGCCCTCTATGGCTACACCTTC.

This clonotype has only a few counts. The CDR3 region is CASSSGLAGIYNEQFF. In DNA, the CDR3 is TGCGCCAGCAGCTCAGGACTAGCGGGCATATACAATGAGCAGTTCTTC. This chain joins TRBV5-1 and TRBJ2-1, with 11 bases lining up with TRBD2. Trimming cost V 3 bases and J 4 bases; bases outside gene matches: 6. Germline V gives CDR1 SGHRS, CDR2 YFSETQ. This CDR3 is built from 16 residues.

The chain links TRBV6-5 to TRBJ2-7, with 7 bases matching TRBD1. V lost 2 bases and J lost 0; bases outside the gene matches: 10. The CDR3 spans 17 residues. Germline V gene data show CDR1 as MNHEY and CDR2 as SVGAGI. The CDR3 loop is CASSYKIPGQSSYEQYF. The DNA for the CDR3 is TGTGCCAGCAGTTACAAAATACCGGGACAGAGCTCCTACGAGCAGTACTTC.

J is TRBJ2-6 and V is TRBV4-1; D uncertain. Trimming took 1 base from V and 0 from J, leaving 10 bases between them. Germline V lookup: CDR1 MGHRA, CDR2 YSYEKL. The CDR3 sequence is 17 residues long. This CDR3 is CASSQVFRASGANVLTF. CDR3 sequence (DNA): TGCGCCAGCAGCCAAGTTTTTCGGGCCTCTGGGGCCAACGTCCTGACTTTC.

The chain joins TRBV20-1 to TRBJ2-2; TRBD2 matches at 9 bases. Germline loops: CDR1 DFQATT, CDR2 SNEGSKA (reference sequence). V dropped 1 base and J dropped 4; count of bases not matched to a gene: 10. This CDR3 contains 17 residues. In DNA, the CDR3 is TGCAGTGCTAGAGGACCGTTAGCGGGAGCGTCCACCGGGGAGCTGTTTTTT. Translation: CSARGPLAGASTGELFF.

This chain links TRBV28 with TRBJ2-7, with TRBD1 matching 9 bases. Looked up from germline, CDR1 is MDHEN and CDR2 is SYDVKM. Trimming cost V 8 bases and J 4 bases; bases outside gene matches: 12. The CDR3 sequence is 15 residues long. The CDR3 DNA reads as TGTGCCAGCCCGCCCTCCGGGACAGGGAGTTACGAGCAGTACTTC. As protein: CASPPSGTGSYEQYF.

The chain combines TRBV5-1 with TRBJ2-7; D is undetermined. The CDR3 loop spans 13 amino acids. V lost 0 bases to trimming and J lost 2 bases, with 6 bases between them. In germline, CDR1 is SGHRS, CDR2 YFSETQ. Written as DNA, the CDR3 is TGCGCCAGCAGCTTGGAGGGCACCTACGAGCAGTACTTC. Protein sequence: CASSLEGTYEQYF.

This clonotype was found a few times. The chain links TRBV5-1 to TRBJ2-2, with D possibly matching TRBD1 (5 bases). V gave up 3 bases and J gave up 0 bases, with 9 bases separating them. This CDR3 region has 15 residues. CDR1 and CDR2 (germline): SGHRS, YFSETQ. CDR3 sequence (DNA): TGCGCCAGCAGCTCAAACAGGCCGAACACCGGGGAGCTGTTTTTT. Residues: CASSSNRPNTGELFF.

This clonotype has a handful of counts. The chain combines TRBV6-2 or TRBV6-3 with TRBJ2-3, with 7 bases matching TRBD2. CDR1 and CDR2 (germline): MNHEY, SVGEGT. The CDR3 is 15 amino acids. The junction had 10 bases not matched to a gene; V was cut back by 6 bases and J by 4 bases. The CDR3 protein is CASRSSGSKPDTQYF. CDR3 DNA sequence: TGTGCCAGCAGGAGTAGCGGGTCAAAGCCAGATACGCAGTATTTT.

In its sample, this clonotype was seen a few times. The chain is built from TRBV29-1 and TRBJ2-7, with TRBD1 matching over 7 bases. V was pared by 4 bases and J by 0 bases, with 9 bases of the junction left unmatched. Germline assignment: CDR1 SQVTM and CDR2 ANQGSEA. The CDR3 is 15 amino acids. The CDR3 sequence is CSVAFSTGLSYEQYF. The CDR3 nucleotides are TGCAGCGTTGCCTTCTCGACAGGGCTCTCCTACGAGCAGTACTTC.

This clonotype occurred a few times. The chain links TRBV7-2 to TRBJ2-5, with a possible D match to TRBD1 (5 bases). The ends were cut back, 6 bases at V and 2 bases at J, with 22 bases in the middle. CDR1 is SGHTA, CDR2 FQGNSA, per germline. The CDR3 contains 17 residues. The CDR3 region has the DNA TGTGCCAGCAGTTTTTCCCACTCCTGGCGGACACAAGAGACCCAGTACTTC. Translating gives CASSFSHSWRTQETQYF.

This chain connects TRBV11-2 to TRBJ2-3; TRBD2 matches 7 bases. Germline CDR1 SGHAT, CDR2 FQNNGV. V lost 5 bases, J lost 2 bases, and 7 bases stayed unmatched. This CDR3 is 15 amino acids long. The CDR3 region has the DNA TGTGCCAGCAGCCAACTAGCGAGTTTCACAGATACGCAGTATTTT. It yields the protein CASSQLASFTDTQYF.

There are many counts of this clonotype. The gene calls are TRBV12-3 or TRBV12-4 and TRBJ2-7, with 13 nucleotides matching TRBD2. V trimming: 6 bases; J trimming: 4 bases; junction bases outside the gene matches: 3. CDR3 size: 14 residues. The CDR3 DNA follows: TGTGCCAGCAGCCCGACTAGCGGGAGGTACGAGCAGTACTTC. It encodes CASSPTSGRYEQYF.

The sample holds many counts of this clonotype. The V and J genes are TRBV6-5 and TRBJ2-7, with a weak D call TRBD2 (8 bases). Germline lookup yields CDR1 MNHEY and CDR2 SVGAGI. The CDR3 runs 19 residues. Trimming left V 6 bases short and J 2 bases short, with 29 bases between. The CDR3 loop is CASSTAGRGRGTPTYEQYF. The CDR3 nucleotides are TGTGCCAGCAGCACGGCCGGGAGGGGGCGCGGTACTCCAACCTACGAGCAGTACTTC.

The CDR3 loop reads CASSHRRFEQFF. The CDR3 bases are TGTGCCAGCAGCCACCGCAGGTTTGAGCAGTTCTTC. The V call is TRBV7-8, the J call TRBJ2-1; D is unclear. V lost 5 bases, J lost 9 bases, and 11 bases lay in between. The CDR3 spans 12 residues. CDR1 and CDR2 (germline): SGHVS, FQNEAQ.

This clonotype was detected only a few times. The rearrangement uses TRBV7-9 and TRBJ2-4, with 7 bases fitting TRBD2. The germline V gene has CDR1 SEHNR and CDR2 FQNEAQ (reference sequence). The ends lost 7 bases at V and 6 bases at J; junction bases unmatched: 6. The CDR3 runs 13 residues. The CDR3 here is CASKPAGLNIQYF. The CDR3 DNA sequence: TGTGCCAGCAAACCAGCGGGGTTAAACATTCAGTACTTC.

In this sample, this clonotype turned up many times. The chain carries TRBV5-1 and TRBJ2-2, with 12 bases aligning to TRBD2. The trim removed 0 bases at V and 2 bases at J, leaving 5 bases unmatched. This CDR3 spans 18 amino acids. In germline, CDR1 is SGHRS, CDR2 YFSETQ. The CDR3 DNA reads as TGCGCCAGCAGCTTGGAGCCTAGCGGGAGGGCCAACACCGGGGAGCTGTTTTTT. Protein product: CASSLEPSGRANTGELFF.

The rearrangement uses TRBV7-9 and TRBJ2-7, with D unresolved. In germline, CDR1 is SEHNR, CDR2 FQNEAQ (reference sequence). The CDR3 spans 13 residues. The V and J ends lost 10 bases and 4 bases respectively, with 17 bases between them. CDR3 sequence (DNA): TGTGCCACCCTGCAAGGCAGTGGTTACGAGCAGTACTTC. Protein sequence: CATLQGSGYEQYF.

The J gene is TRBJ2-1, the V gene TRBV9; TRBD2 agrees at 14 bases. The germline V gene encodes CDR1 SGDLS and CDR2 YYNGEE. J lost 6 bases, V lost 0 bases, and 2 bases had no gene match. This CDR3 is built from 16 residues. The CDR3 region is CASSVAGLAGGNEQFF. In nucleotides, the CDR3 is TGTGCCAGCAGCGTAGCCGGACTAGCGGGAGGCAATGAGCAGTTCTTC.

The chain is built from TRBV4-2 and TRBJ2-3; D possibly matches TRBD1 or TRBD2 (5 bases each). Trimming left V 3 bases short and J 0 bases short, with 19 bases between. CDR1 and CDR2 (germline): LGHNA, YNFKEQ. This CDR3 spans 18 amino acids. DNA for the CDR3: TGTGCCAGCAGCCACGACAGCCGGGGTGGCGCTAGCACAGATACGCAGTATTTT. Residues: CASSHDSRGGASTDTQYF.

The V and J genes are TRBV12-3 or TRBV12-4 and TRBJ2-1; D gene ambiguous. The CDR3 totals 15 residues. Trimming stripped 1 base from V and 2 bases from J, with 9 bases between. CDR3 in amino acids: CASSLDITPYNEQFF. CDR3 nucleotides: TGTGCCAGCAGTTTAGACATAACGCCCTACAATGAGCAGTTCTTC.

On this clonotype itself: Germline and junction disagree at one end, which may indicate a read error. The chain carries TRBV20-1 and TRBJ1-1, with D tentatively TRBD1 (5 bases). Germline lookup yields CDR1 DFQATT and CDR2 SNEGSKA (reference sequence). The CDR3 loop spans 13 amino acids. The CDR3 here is CSARGVVNTEAFF. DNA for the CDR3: TGCAGTGCCAGAGGGGTGGTGAACACTGAAGCTTTCTTT.

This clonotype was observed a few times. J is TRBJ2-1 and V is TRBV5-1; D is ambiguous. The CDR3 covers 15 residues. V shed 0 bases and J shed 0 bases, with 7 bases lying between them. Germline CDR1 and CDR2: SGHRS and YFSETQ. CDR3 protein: CASSLAHSSYNEQFF. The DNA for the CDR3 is TGCGCCAGCAGCTTGGCACACAGCTCCTACAATGAGCAGTTCTTC.

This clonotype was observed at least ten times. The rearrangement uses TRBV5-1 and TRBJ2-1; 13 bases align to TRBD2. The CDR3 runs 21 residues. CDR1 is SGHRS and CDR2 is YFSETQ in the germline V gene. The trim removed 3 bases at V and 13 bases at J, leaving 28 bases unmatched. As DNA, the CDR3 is TGCGCCAGCAGCTACTCCTACCGGGACAGGGGAACTAGCGGGAGGGCCGGGTCCCAGTTCTTC. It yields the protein CASSYSYRDRGTSGRAGSQFF.